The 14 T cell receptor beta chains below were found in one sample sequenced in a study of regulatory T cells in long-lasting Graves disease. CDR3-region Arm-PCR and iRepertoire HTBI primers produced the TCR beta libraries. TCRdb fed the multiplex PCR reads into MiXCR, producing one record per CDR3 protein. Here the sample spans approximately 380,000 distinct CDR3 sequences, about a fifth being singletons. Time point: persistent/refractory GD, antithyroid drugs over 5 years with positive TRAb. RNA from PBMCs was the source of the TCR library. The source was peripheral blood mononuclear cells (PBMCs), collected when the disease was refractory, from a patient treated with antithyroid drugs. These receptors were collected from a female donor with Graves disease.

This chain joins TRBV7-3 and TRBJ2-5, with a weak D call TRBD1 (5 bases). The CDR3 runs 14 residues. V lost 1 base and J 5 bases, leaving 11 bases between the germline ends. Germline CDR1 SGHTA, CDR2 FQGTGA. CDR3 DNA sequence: TGTGCCAGCAGCTTAAAAGGGGTCGGGGAGACCCAGTACTTC. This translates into CASSLKGVGETQYF.

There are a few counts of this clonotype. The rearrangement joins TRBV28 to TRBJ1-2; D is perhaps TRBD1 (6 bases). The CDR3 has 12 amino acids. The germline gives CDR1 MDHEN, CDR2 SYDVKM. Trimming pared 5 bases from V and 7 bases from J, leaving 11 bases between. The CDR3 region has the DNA TGTGCCAGCAGTGAACCGACAGGTGGCTACACCTTC. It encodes CASSEPTGGYTF.

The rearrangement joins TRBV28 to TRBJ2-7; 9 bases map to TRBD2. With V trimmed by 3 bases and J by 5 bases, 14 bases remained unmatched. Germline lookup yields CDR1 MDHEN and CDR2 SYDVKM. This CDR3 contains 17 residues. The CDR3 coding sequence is TGTGCCAGCAGTTTGGGCGGGAGGGGAGGGGGGGAAAACGAGCAGTACTTC. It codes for CASSLGGRGGGENEQYF. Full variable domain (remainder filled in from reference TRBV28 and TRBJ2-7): DVKVTQSSRYLVKRTGEKVFLECVQDMDHENMFWYRQDPGLGLRLIYFSYDVKMKEKGDIPEGYSVSREKKERFSLILESASTNQTSMYLCASSLGGRGGGENEQYFGPGTRLTVT.

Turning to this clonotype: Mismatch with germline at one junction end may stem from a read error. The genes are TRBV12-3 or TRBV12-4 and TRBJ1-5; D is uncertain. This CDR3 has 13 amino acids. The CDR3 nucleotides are TGTGCCAGCAGAAAAGATAGCAATCAGCCCCAGCGTTTT. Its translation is CASRKDSNQPQRF.

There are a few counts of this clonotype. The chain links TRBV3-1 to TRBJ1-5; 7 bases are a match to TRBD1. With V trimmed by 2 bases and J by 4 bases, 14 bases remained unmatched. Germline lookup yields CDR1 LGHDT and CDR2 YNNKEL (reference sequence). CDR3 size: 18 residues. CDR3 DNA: TGTGCCAGCAGCCAAAGTCTGACAGGGCGGGAACTGAATCAGCCCCAGCATTTT. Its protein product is CASSQSLTGRELNQPQHF.

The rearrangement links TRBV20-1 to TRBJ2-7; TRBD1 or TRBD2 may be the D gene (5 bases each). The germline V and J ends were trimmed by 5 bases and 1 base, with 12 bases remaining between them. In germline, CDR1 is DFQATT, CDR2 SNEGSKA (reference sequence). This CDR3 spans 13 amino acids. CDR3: CSAARGGSYEQYF. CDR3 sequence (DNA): TGCAGTGCTGCCCGGGGCGGATCCTACGAGCAGTACTTC.

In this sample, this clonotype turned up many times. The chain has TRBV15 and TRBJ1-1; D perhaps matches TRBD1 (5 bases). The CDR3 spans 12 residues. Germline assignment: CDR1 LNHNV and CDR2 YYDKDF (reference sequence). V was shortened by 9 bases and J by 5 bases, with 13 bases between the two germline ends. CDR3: CATGGGRTEAFF. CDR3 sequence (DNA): TGTGCCACGGGGGGGGGAAGGACTGAAGCTTTCTTT.

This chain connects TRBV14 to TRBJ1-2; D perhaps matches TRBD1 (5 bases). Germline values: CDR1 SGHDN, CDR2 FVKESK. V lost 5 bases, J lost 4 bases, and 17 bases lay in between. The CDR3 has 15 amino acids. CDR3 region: CASSSPGRSLYGYTF. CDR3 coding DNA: TGTGCCAGCAGCTCCCCGGGACGGTCGCTCTATGGCTACACCTTC. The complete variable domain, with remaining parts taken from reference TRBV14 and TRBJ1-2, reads EAGVTQFPSHSVIEKGQTVTLRCDPISGHDNLYWYRRVMGKEIKFLLHFVKESKQDESGMPNNRFLAERTGGTYSTLKVQPAELEDSGVYFCASSSPGRSLYGYTFGSGTRLTVV.

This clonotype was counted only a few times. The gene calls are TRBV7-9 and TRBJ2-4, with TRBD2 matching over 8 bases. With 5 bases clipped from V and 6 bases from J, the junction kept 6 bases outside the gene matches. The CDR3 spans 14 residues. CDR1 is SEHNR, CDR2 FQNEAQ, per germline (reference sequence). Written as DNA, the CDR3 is TGTGCCAGCAGCCTCCGGGAGGGGGGAAACATTCAGTACTTC. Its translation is CASSLREGGNIQYF.

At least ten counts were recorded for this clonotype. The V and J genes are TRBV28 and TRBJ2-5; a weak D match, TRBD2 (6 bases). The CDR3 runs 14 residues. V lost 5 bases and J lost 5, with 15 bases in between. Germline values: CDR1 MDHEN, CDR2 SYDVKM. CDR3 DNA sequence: TGTGCCAGCAGTCCCCCCGTGGGGAGGGAGACCCAGTACTTC. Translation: CASSPPVGRETQYF.

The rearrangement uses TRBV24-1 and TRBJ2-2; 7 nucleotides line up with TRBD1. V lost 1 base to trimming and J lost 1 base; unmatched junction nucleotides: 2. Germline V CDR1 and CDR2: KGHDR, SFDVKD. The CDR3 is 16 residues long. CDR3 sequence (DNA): TGTGCCACCAGTGATTTTGGGACAGAGAACACCGGGGAGCTGTTTTTT. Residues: CATSDFGTENTGELFF.

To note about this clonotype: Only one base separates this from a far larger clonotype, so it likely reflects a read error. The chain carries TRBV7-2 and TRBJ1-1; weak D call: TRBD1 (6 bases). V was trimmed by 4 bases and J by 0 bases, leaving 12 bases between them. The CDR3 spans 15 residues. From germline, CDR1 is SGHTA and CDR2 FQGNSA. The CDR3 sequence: CASSSGAVMNTEAFF. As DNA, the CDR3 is TGTGCCAGCAGCTCGGGGGCAGTTATGAACACTGAAGCTTTCTTT.

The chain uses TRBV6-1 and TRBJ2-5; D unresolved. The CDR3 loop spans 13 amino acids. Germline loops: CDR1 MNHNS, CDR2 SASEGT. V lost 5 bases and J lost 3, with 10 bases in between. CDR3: CASSPRAEETQYF. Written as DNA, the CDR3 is TGTGCCAGCAGTCCCCGGGCAGAAGAGACCCAGTACTTC.

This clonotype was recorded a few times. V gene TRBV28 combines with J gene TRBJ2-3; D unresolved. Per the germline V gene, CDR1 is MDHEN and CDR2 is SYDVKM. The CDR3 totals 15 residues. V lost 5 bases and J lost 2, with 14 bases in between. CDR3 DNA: TGTGCCAGCAGTACCACAAGACTGCCCACAGATACGCAGTATTTT. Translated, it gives CASSTTRLPTDTQYF.